A single sample is the source of the 16 T cell receptor beta chains below, sequenced in a study of blood T cell repertoires in COVID-19. Sequencing used immunoSEQ multiplex PCR; TCRdb keeps in-frame clones, though not all of them. The profile shows roughly 350,000 clones, 85% of them singletons. Source material: peripheral blood. These receptor sequences come from a woman aged 18-29 years with acute or convalescent COVID-19.

The rearrangement uses TRBV10-3 and TRBJ2-7, with a weak D call TRBD2 (6 bases). Trimming left V 2 bases short and J 0 bases short, with 8 bases between. Per germline, CDR1 ENHRY and CDR2 SYGVKD. The CDR3 runs 14 residues. CDR3 sequence reads: CAISERRDSYEQYF. CDR3 DNA sequence: TGTGCCATCAGTGAGCGGCGGGACTCCTACGAGCAGTACTTC.

In its sample, this clone was seen a few times. The rearrangement links TRBV7-8 to TRBJ1-5, with TRBD1 as a possible D gene (5 bases). This CDR3 spans 16 amino acids. From germline, CDR1 is SGHVS and CDR2 FQNEAQ. V was cut by 2 bases and J by 5 bases, with 16 bases left in between. The CDR3 coding sequence is TGTGCCAGCAGCTTATTGCAGGGCATCATATATCAGCCCCAGCATTTT. This codes for CASSLLQGIIYQPQHF.

This clone was seen once. CDR3 amino acids: CAWSGSSTDTQYF. The CDR3 nucleotides read TGTGCCTGGAGTGGTTCTAGCACAGATACGCAGTATTTT. The chain employs TRBV30 and TRBJ2-3; D gene ambiguous. With 1 base removed from V and 0 bases from J, the gap between germline ends came to 5 bases. The germline V gene has CDR1 GTSNPN and CDR2 SVGIG (reference sequence). CDR3 length equals 13 residues.

This chain uses TRBV10-2 with TRBJ1-4; TRBD1 agrees at 7 bases. This CDR3 is built from 15 residues. V dropped 4 bases and J dropped 8; count of bases not matched to a gene: 10. Germline lookup yields CDR1 WSHSY and CDR2 SAAADI. The DNA of the CDR3 is TGCGCCAGCAGTGTCCTGGACAGGATGGACGAAAAACTGTTTTTT. It is translated as CASSVLDRMDEKLFF.

This clone was seen once. This chain connects TRBV2 to TRBJ2-3, with 11 bases matching TRBD2. The CDR3 extends over 16 amino acids. CDR1 and CDR2 from the germline V gene are SNHLY and FYNNEI. V was clipped by 5 bases and J by 3 bases; unmatched bases: 7. CDR3 sequence: CASSFTGTSGTDTQYF. CDR3 in DNA: TGTGCCAGCAGTTTTACCGGGACTAGCGGAACAGATACGCAGTATTTT.

The chain uses TRBV28 and TRBJ2-1, with 15 bases that match TRBD2. Germline V CDR1 and CDR2: MDHEN, SYDVKM. V trimming: 5 bases; J trimming: 15 bases; junction bases outside the gene matches: 8. The CDR3 is 14 amino acids. The CDR3 nucleotides read TGTGCCAGCAGTCCCGGACTAGCGGGAGGGCACCTGTTCTTC. Protein product: CASSPGLAGGHLFF.

The genes are TRBV6-5 and TRBJ2-3, with 8 bases aligning to TRBD2. Germline values: CDR1 MNHEY, CDR2 SVGAGI. The CDR3 loop spans 16 amino acids. The ends lost 4 bases at V and 0 bases at J; junction bases unmatched: 6. The CDR3 nucleotides read TGTGCCAGCAGTTGGACTAGCCGATCTAGCACAGATACGCAGTATTTT. It codes for CASSWTSRSSTDTQYF.

This rearrangement joins TRBV12-3 or TRBV12-4 to TRBJ2-7; the match to TRBD1 covers 7 bases. V was clipped by 4 bases and J by 4 bases; unmatched bases: 4. The length of the CDR3 is 13 residues. This CDR3 is CASSWTGLYEQYF. The CDR3 DNA is TGTGCCAGCAGTTGGACAGGTCTGTACGAGCAGTACTTC.

The rearrangement joins TRBV5-1 to TRBJ1-1, with D perhaps TRBD1 (6 bases). The CDR3 length is 16 residues. The ends were cut back, 3 bases at V and 5 bases at J, with 20 bases in the middle. Germline lookup yields CDR1 SGHRS and CDR2 YFSETQ. The CDR3 region has the DNA TGCGCCAGCAGCTCCGCTAGGACAGCCCTGGGGACTGAAGCTTTCTTT. This encodes CASSSARTALGTEAFF.

The V and J genes are TRBV5-1 and TRBJ2-1, with a weak D call TRBD1 (6 bases). Germline values: CDR1 SGHRS, CDR2 YFSETQ. Trimming pared 4 bases from V and 3 bases from J, leaving 17 bases between. The CDR3 runs 16 residues. CDR3 loop: CASSPRQTGLYNEQFF. In DNA, the CDR3 is TGCGCCAGCAGCCCTAGGCAGACAGGCCTCTACAATGAGCAGTTCTTC.

Concerning this clone itself: The sample holds other DNA sequences that translate to the same CDR3. The J gene is TRBJ1-3, the V gene TRBV5-4, with D uncertain. Germline V CDR1 and CDR2: SGHNT, YYREEE (reference sequence). The CDR3 sequence is 16 residues long. V lost 0 bases to trimming and J lost 0 bases, with 10 bases between them. CDR3 region: CASSLGTGSSGNTIYF. The CDR3 DNA reads TGTGCCAGCAGCTTGGGTACGGGGAGCTCTGGAAACACCATATATTTT.

With regard to this clone: The junction differs from germline at one of its ends, possibly a read error. Other DNA sequences in the sample encode the same CDR3. V is TRBV12-3 or TRBV12-4 and J is TRBJ2-7, with a tentative D call TRBD2 (5 bases). This CDR3 spans 12 amino acids. CDR3 residues: CASSLASGEQYF. CDR3 DNA sequence: TGTGCCAGCAGCTTAGCGTCCGGGGAGCAGTACTTC.

The rearrangement links TRBV19 to TRBJ2-3, with 7 bases identical to TRBD1. Unmatched junction bases numbered 9, after V lost 6 bases and J lost 6 bases. The CDR3 sequence is 14 residues long. CDR1 and CDR2 from the germline V gene are LNHDA and SQIVND (reference sequence). CDR3 sequence reads: CASSTGVTVDTQYF. The CDR3 region has the DNA TGTGCCAGTAGCACAGGGGTGACTGTCGATACGCAGTATTTT.

The chain recombines TRBV18 with TRBJ2-1; 12 bases are a match to TRBD2. The CDR3 length is 17 residues. Germline V lookup: CDR1 KGHSH, CDR2 LQKENI. V was pared by 4 bases and J by 1 base, with 5 bases of the junction left unmatched. The CDR3 region is CASSLSLAGGSYNEQFF. DNA of the CDR3: TGTGCCAGCTCACTGAGCCTAGCGGGAGGGTCCTACAATGAGCAGTTCTTC. The variable domain in full, with the rest retrieved from reference TRBV18 and TRBJ2-1, is NAGVMQNPRHLVRRRGQEARLRCSPMKGHSHVYWYRQLPEEGLKFMVYLQKENIIDESGMPKERFSAEFPKEGPSILRIQQVVRGDSAAYFCASSLSLAGGSYNEQFFGPGTRLTVL.

This clone has only one observation. The V and J genes are TRBV19 and TRBJ2-1; 9 bases are shared with TRBD2. V gave up 3 bases and J gave up 5 bases; unmatched junction bases: 8. CDR1 and CDR2 (germline): LNHDA, SQIVND (reference sequence). The CDR3 is made up of 16 amino acids. CDR3: CASSILAGGPDNEQFF. The CDR3 bases are TGTGCCAGTAGTATTCTCGCGGGAGGGCCAGACAATGAGCAGTTCTTC.

V usage is TRBV10-3 and J usage is TRBJ2-7; a possible D gene is TRBD1 (6 bases). V gave up 0 bases and J gave up 2 bases, with 8 bases separating them. Germline CDR1 reads ENHRY; CDR2 reads SYGVKD. CDR3 length equals 14 residues. The CDR3 loop is CAISESQGPYEQYF. The CDR3 DNA sequence: TGTGCCATCAGTGAGTCGCAGGGGCCCTACGAGCAGTACTTC.